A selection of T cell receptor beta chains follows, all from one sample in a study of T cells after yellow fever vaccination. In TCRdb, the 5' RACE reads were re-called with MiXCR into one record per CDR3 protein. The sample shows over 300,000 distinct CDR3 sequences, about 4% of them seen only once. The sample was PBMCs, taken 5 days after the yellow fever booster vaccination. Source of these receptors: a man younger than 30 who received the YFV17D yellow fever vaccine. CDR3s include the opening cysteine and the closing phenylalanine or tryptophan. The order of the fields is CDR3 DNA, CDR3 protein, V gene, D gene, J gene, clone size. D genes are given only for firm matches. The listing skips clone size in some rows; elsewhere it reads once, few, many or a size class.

DNA: TGTGCCAGCAGTTTTACTCAGGGTAGCGGACAGACCCAGTACTTC; CDR3: CASSFTQGSGQTQYF; V: TRBV6-5; D: .; J: TRBJ2-5; size: few
DNA: TGTGCCAGTAGTATTCGACAGACCTACGAGCAGTACTTC; CDR3: CASSIRQTYEQYF; V: TRBV19; D: .; J: TRBJ2-7; size: .
DNA: TGTGCCAGCACCCGGAACGGGGCATTTGAGTATTTT; CDR3: CASTRNGAFEYF; V: TRBV6-2/TRBV6-3; D: .; J: TRBJ2-3; size: .
DNA: TGTGCCAGCAGTTTTGGGTTCGGGGGAGGGGGCACAGATACGCAGTATTTT; CDR3: CASSFGFGGGGTDTQYF; V: TRBV12-3/TRBV12-4; D: TRBD2; J: TRBJ2-3; size: few
DNA: TGTGCCAGCAGTTTAGCGCGGGTTCTACACAATGAGCAGTTCTTC; CDR3: CASSLARVLHNEQFF; V: TRBV12-3/TRBV12-4; D: .; J: TRBJ2-1; size: few
DNA: TGTGCCAGCAGTCCTTTGACGGGAATGATCACTGGAAACACCATATATTTT; CDR3: CASSPLTGMITGNTIYF; V: TRBV28; D: .; J: TRBJ1-3; size: few
DNA: TGTGCCAGCTCGCGAGGGACAGGCCTCAATGAAAAACTGTTTTTT; CDR3: CASSRGTGLNEKLFF; V: TRBV18; D: TRBD1; J: TRBJ1-4; size: few
DNA: TGCGCCAGCAGCTTGGGTAGTATCGGCGAGACCCAGTACTTC; CDR3: CASSLGSIGETQYF; V: TRBV5-1; D: .; J: TRBJ2-5; size: few
DNA: TGCAGTGCTAGAGATGTTCGCGGGGGGAACTACAATGAGCAGTTCTTC; CDR3: CSARDVRGGNYNEQFF; V: TRBV20-1; D: TRBD2; J: TRBJ2-1; size: few
DNA: TGTGCCAGCAGCCAAGATAGTTTACGTGACAGCTCCTACGAGCAGTACTTC; CDR3: CASSQDSLRDSSYEQYF; V: TRBV4-2; D: .; J: TRBJ2-7; size: .
DNA: TGTGCCAGCAGGGTAGACAGACACACTGAAGCTTTCTTT; CDR3: CASRVDRHTEAFF; V: TRBV7-3; D: .; J: TRBJ1-1; size: few
DNA: TGCAGTGCTAGCCGTGGGGGGGGTATCGATAATTCACCCCTCCACTTT; CDR3: CSASRGGGIDNSPLHF; V: TRBV20-1; D: .; J: TRBJ1-6; size: .
DNA: TGTGCCAGCAGCACTACCGACAGATCGTCGCAGTATTTT; CDR3: CASSTTDRSSQYF; V: TRBV9; D: .; J: TRBJ2-3; size: few
DNA: TGTGCCAGCAGTTACTCCCCCTCCTATGGCTACACCTTC; CDR3: CASSYSPSYGYTF; V: TRBV6-5; D: .; J: TRBJ1-2; size: .
DNA: TGTGCCAGTAGTATGCCCGGGACAGGGGTGTTGGGCAATCAGCCCCAGCATTTT; CDR3: CASSMPGTGVLGNQPQHF; V: TRBV19; D: TRBD1; J: TRBJ1-5; size: few
DNA: TGCGCCAGCAGCCAAGTTGCCAATGAGCAGTTCTTC; CDR3: CASSQVANEQFF; V: TRBV4-3; D: .; J: TRBJ2-1; size: .
DNA: TGTGCCTGGAGTTATAGCGGAGGAACTGAAGCTTTCTTT; CDR3: CAWSYSGGTEAFF; V: TRBV30; D: .; J: TRBJ1-1; size: many
DNA: TGTGCCAGCAGCTTAGTCACGGACGGTTATAGCAATCAGCCCCAGCATTTT; CDR3: CASSLVTDGYSNQPQHF; V: TRBV7-2; D: .; J: TRBJ1-5; size: few
DNA: TGTGCCAGCAGTTACTCGAGGAGAGGGGGGTTCGGTAATTCACCCCTCCACTTT; CDR3: CASSYSRRGGFGNSPLHF; V: TRBV6-5; D: .; J: TRBJ1-6; size: few